The entry that follows covers one T cell receptor (beta chain) sequence. Its antigen is as yet unknown. This CDR3 has 15 residues. Trimming cost V 1 base and J 5 bases, with 11 bases left between them. Germline CDR1 is LNHDA and CDR2 is SQIVND (reference sequence). These data are taken from a study of beta chain features in type 1 diabetes. General study points: Moderately but significantly shorter TCRB CDR3s were found in Type 1 diabetes patients in all four CD4+ subsets.

The whole isolated RNA underwent reverse transcription, so sequencing captured expressed TCRB transcripts. Sequenced by immunoSEQ multiplex PCR; TCRdb stores in-frame clones only, minus some. The sample lists hundreds of thousands of clones, about an eighth occurring once. Sample: naive CD4+ T cells from blood. The rearrangement uses TRBV19 and TRBJ2-2; D may match TRBD1 or TRBD2 (6 bases each). This sequence originates from a man aged 18 to 29 with type 1 diabetes. For the CDR3, the DNA is TGTGCCAGTAGTATAGTTAGGGGGAGGACCGGGGAGCTGTTTTTT. Translation gives CASSIVRGRTGELFF.